The entry that follows covers one T cell receptor (beta chain) sequence. Its antigen is undetermined. It may be a read error: a sequence one base away is much more abundant. CDR3 size: 15 residues. Germline CDR1 MDHEN, CDR2 SYDVKM. With 4 bases clipped from V and 8 bases from J, the junction kept 9 bases outside the gene matches. The sample is drawn from a study of T cell repertoires in cytomegalovirus infection. Across the whole study: Public TCR beta signatures indicated both CMV infection and matching HLA type. The study, taken as a whole, reports: Dominant in the ex vivo response were TCR beta clonotypes restricted by HLA-C and specific for CMV. Summed frequency of public TCR beta families distinguished CMV carriers with the relevant HLA.

MiXCR, applied by TCRdb to the reads, yields one record per CDR3 protein. The repertoire holds around 280,000 distinct CDR3 sequences, with approximately 10% as singletons. The sequencing sample was made of PBMCs. The source of this sequence is a human donor in good health (CMV status not recorded). Some clones in this sample may be carry-over from other donors' samples. The chain joins TRBV28 to TRBJ2-4; 9 bases agree with TRBD1. In DNA, the CDR3 is TGTGCCAGCAGTTCGACAGGGGGAATGGAGGACATTCAGTACTTC. Translating gives CASSSTGGMEDIQYF.